In its sample, the clone carrying this T cell receptor (beta chain) was seen a few times. Its antigen is still unknown. This record belongs to a study of T cells in Graves' hyperthyroidism and ophthalmopathy. Study outcomes and limitations: Onset of ophthalmopathy came a median 6.5 months after the model predicted it. Most expanded thyroid clonotypes above 0.001 also appeared in blood.

The germline CDR1 and CDR2 sequences are SEHNR and FQNEAQ (reference sequence). V lost 6 bases to trimming and J lost 4 bases, with 15 bases between them. CDR3 length: 14 amino acids. The study left out patients who had uncontrolled infection, other autoimmune disease, pregnancy or lactation. Amplification of TCR beta CDR3 regions was performed using RNA transcripts as template. In the first-round RT-PCR of the TCR CDR3, the HTBI primer set was used. Each CDR3 protein gets one entry after TCRdb re-called the multiplex PCR reads with MiXCR. The repertoire holds hundreds of thousands of distinct CDR3 sequences, with approximately 15% as singletons.

What was sequenced was blood. This TCR was sampled from a woman aged 40 to 50 with Graves' ophthalmopathy. This chain joins TRBV7-9 and TRBJ2-5, with a weak D call TRBD2 (6 bases). This CDR3 is CASSTNGGGETQYF. CDR3 DNA sequence: TGTGCCAGCAGTACTAACGGGGGTGGAGAGACCCAGTACTTC. Variable domain in full (rest from reference TRBV7-9 and TRBJ2-5): DTGVSQNPRHKITKRGQNVTFRCDPISEHNRLYWYRQTLGQGPEFLTYFQNEAQLEKSRLLSDRFSAERPKGSFSTLEIQRTEQGDSAMYLCASSTNGGGETQYFGPGTRLLVL.